Below are 27 T cell receptor beta chains sequenced from a single sample in a study of blood T cell repertoires in COVID-19. The assay was immunoSEQ multiplex PCR, and TCRdb's table has in-frame clones only and misses some. Seen here are 45,000 to 50,000 clones, about nine tenths observed once, and the top ten hold roughly 10%. Sequencing was done on a sample of peripheral blood. Receptors originate from a human donor in a cohort sampled during active COVID-19.

The rearrangement links TRBV11-3 to TRBJ2-1, with D possibly matching TRBD1 (5 bases). CDR3 size: 13 residues. Germline lookup yields CDR1 SGHNT and CDR2 YENEEA. V was shortened by 4 bases and J by 7 bases, with 11 bases between the two germline ends. The CDR3 is CASSSLGANEQFF. DNA of the CDR3: TGTGCCAGCAGCTCTCTAGGGGCAAATGAGCAGTTCTTC.

V and J are TRBV23-1 and TRBJ1-5; no reliable D call. TRBV23-1 is filed as an ORF, its function uncertain. The V end was cut by 4 bases, the J end by 0 bases, with 16 bases between. This CDR3 has 17 residues. The CDR3 DNA reads as TGCGCCAGCAGTCGCGAGGGATTGCAACATAGCAATCAGCCCCAGCATTTT. Its protein is CASSREGLQHSNQPQHF.

V and J are TRBV4-2 and TRBJ2-3; 10 positions agree with TRBD2. The CDR3 has 17 residues. The V gene's germline CDR1 is LGHNA and CDR2 YNFKEQ. V shed 1 base and J 1 base; nucleotides not matched to a gene: 5. CDR3 loop: CASSQVKRGGGTDTQYF. Written as DNA, the CDR3 is TGTGCCAGCAGCCAAGTCAAGCGGGGGGGCGGCACAGATACGCAGTATTTT.

The V and J genes are TRBV6-5 and TRBJ2-3, with 10 bases fitting TRBD2. J lost 1 base, V lost 6 bases, and 4 bases had no gene match. Germline values: CDR1 MNHEY, CDR2 SVGAGI. This CDR3 contains 15 residues. The CDR3 reads CASRVSGGRTDTQYF. The CDR3 DNA follows: TGTGCCAGCAGGGTTAGCGGGGGGCGCACAGATACGCAGTATTTT.

The V and J genes are TRBV5-6 and TRBJ2-3; no reliable D call. Trimming took 2 bases from V and 8 from J, leaving 15 bases between them. This CDR3 is 14 amino acids long. Germline V CDR1 and CDR2: SGHDT, YYEEEE. This CDR3 is CASSFGSWSGTQYF. The DNA for the CDR3 is TGTGCCAGCAGCTTTGGATCTTGGTCGGGTACGCAGTATTTT.

The rearrangement uses TRBV4-1 and TRBJ1-2; D remains unclear. CDR1 MGHRA and CDR2 YSYEKL come from the germline V gene. The CDR3 loop spans 13 amino acids. V was cut by 1 base and J by 7 bases, with 10 bases left in between. CDR3 nucleotides: TGCGCCAGCAGCCAAGTTTCCGGGAGTGGCTACACCTTC. Its protein product is CASSQVSGSGYTF.

The chain recombines TRBV5-1 with TRBJ2-5, with 15 bases aligning to TRBD2. Trimming cost V 4 bases and J 2 bases; bases outside gene matches: 3. The CDR3 spans 16 residues. Germline values: CDR1 SGHRS, CDR2 YFSETQ. CDR3 coding DNA: TGCGCCAGCAGCCAGGGGACTAGCGGGGGGCAAGAGACCCAGTACTTC. Protein: CASSQGTSGGQETQYF.

The chain links TRBV25-1 to TRBJ2-1; TRBD2 matches 9 bases. Per germline, CDR1 MGHDK and CDR2 SYGVNS. The CDR3 has 13 amino acids. The V and J ends lost 8 bases and 8 bases, in that order; junction bases with no gene match: 7. The CDR3 here is CASLATSGDEQFF. The CDR3, as DNA: TGTGCCAGCCTAGCGACTAGCGGAGATGAGCAGTTCTTC.

This clone has just a few counts. The rearrangement links TRBV7-9 to TRBJ1-6; D is ambiguous. Germline V lookup: CDR1 SEHNR, CDR2 FQNEAQ (reference sequence). The ends were cut back, 5 bases at V and 9 bases at J, with 8 bases in the middle. This CDR3 is 12 amino acids long. The CDR3 nucleotides are TGTGCCAGCAGCCTCCGGGGTTCACCCCTCCACTTT. It yields the protein CASSLRGSPLHF.

The chain links TRBV19 to TRBJ2-5; perhaps TRBD2 as D (5 bases). The CDR3 has 11 amino acids. Per germline, CDR1 LNHDA and CDR2 SQIVND (reference sequence). V was shortened by 6 bases and J by 5 bases, with 7 bases between the two germline ends. The CDR3 loop is CASRSGETQYF. The CDR3 bases are TGTGCCAGTAGGTCGGGGGAGACCCAGTACTTC.

The rearrangement links TRBV4-1 to TRBJ1-1; TRBD1 matches at 9 bases. Germline V gene data show CDR1 as MGHRA and CDR2 as YSYEKL. Germline trimming cut 1 base from V and 14 bases from J; bases unmatched to any gene: 11. The CDR3 is 14 amino acids. The chain's CDR3 is CASSQGYRDRVIFF. The CDR3 DNA is TGCGCCAGCAGCCAAGGATACCGGGACAGGGTGATCTTCTTT.

The chain recombines TRBV5-5 with TRBJ2-5; D is perhaps TRBD2 (5 bases). Germline loops: CDR1 SGHKS, CDR2 YYEKEE (reference sequence). The CDR3 loop spans 16 amino acids. Trimming shortened V by 0 bases and J by 0 bases, and 12 bases separated the two germline ends. For the CDR3, the DNA is TGTGCCAGCAGCTTGGCCCCTACTAGGTACCAAGAGACCCAGTACTTC. Translation gives CASSLAPTRYQETQYF.

The gene calls are TRBV27 and TRBJ1-1, with D possibly matching TRBD1 (6 bases). CDR3 length equals 13 residues. Germline lookup yields CDR1 MNHEY and CDR2 SMNVEV (reference sequence). V was cut by 2 bases and J by 4 bases, with 8 bases left in between. CDR3 residues: CASSLLGGTEAFF. The DNA of the CDR3 is TGTGCCAGCAGTTTACTAGGGGGCACTGAAGCTTTCTTT.

This clone was observed a few times. The CDR3 protein is CASSLTQQATKNIQYF. In nucleotides, the CDR3 is TGTGCCAGCAGCCTAACCCAACAGGCGACCAAAAACATTCAGTACTTC. The chain uses TRBV27 and TRBJ2-4; possible D gene TRBD1, 5 bases. CDR1 and CDR2 from the germline V gene are MNHEY and SMNVEV (reference sequence). There are 16 residues in the CDR3. V dropped 6 bases and J dropped 2 bases, with 17 bases sitting between them.

This clone showed up just a few times. This rearrangement joins TRBV6-5 to TRBJ1-4; D ambiguous. The V end lost 0 bases, the J end lost 8 bases, and 16 bases lay between the germline ends. The CDR3 totals 16 residues. Germline V gives CDR1 MNHEY, CDR2 SVGAGI. CDR3 nucleotides: TGTGCCAGCAGTTACTCGGGCCCGCGGGCACAAGAAAAACTGTTTTTT. This codes for CASSYSGPRAQEKLFF.

The V call is TRBV7-2, the J call TRBJ1-2; the D gene is possibly TRBD1 (6 bases). Trimming removed 5 bases from V and 5 bases from J, with 18 bases in between. Germline V gives CDR1 SGHTA, CDR2 FQGNSA. This CDR3 is 15 amino acids long. The CDR3 coding sequence is TGTGCCAGCAGCGACCAGCAGGGGCTTCGGTATGGCTACACCTTC. It translates to CASSDQQGLRYGYTF.

This clone was seen just once. The rearrangement links TRBV13 to TRBJ2-7, with 8 bases identical to TRBD1. The CDR3 spans 14 residues. Germline assignment: CDR1 PRHDT and CDR2 FYEKMQ (reference sequence). With 4 bases clipped from V and 6 bases from J, the junction kept 8 bases outside the gene matches. This CDR3 reads CASSSRTGYGEQYF. The CDR3 DNA reads as TGTGCCAGCAGCTCCCGGACAGGGTACGGCGAGCAGTACTTC.

The chain has TRBV27 and TRBJ2-5, with a possible D match to TRBD2 (6 bases). Germline V CDR1 and CDR2: MNHEY, SMNVEV (reference sequence). CDR3 size: 17 residues. V lost 2 bases, J lost 5 bases, and 21 bases lay in between. The CDR3 reads CASSLGRGSFAGETQYF. In DNA, the CDR3 is TGTGCCAGCAGTTTAGGCCGGGGGTCCTTCGCGGGGGAGACCCAGTACTTC.

This chain uses TRBV25-1 with TRBJ2-3; D remains unclear. The CDR3 is 12 residues long. V lost 2 bases and J 2 bases, leaving 2 bases between the germline ends. Germline V gene data show CDR1 as MGHDK and CDR2 as SYGVNS. The CDR3 reads CASSELTDTQYF. CDR3 sequence (DNA): TGTGCCAGCAGTGAACTCACAGATACGCAGTATTTT.

The gene calls are TRBV2 and TRBJ1-5; no definite D call. Germline V gene data show CDR1 as SNHLY and CDR2 as FYNNEI. CDR3 size: 16 residues. Trimming pared 1 base from V and 7 bases from J, leaving 17 bases between. The CDR3 DNA follows: TGTGCCAGCAGTGAAGACGGCTGGGCAGGAGGACAGCCCCAGCATTTT. This encodes CASSEDGWAGGQPQHF.

The chain links TRBV5-5 to TRBJ2-7; 10 nucleotides match TRBD1. Germline CDR1 is SGHKS and CDR2 is YYEKEE (reference sequence). V trimming: 7 bases; J trimming: 4 bases; junction bases outside the gene matches: 11. This CDR3 has 15 residues. The CDR3 coding sequence is TGTGCCAGCGGAGGCGGAGGACAGGGGGGTTACGAGCAGTACTTC. It translates to CASGGGGQGGYEQYF.

Here the CDR3 DNA reads TGTGCCAGTAGACTCCGGGCCCGGGAAAACTATGGCTACACCTTC. It specifies CASRLRARENYGYTF. This chain uses TRBV19 with TRBJ1-2; D not resolved. Germline CDR1 reads LNHDA; CDR2 reads SQIVND (reference sequence). V was pared by 6 bases and J by 2 bases, with 16 bases between. This CDR3 has 15 residues. Full variable domain (rest looked up from reference TRBV19 and TRBJ1-2): DGGITQSPKYLFRKEGQNVTLSCEQNLNHDAMYWYRQDPGQGLRLIYYSQIVNDFQKGDIAEGYSVSREKKESFPLTVTSAQKNPTAFYLCASRLRARENYGYTFGSGTRLTVV.

As DNA, the CDR3 is TGTGCCAGCAGTTTCGTGGGACAGGCCGGATATGGCTACACCTTC. Protein: CASSFVGQAGYGYTF. The rearrangement links TRBV27 to TRBJ1-2; 8 bases map to TRBD1. From germline, CDR1 is MNHEY and CDR2 SMNVEV (reference sequence). After removal of 3 bases from V and 5 bases from J, the junction contained 8 bases not matched to a gene. There are 15 residues in the CDR3.

The V and J genes are TRBV29-1 and TRBJ2-3, with 9 bases identical to TRBD2. Germline V lookup: CDR1 SQVTM, CDR2 ANQGSEA. The CDR3 totals 13 residues. With V trimmed by 6 bases and J by 1 base, 2 bases remained unmatched. CDR3 residues: CSVQRGGTDTQYF. CDR3 DNA: TGCAGCGTCCAGCGGGGGGGCACAGATACGCAGTATTTT.

The DNA of the CDR3 is TGTGCCAGCAAGCAAGCGGGGGCAAACAATGAGCAGTTCTTC. The encoded protein is CASKQAGANNEQFF. This rearrangement joins TRBV27 to TRBJ2-1, with 8 bases identical to TRBD2. The CDR3 covers 14 residues. Per germline, CDR1 MNHEY and CDR2 SMNVEV (reference sequence). J lost 5 bases, V lost 7 bases, and 7 bases had no gene match.

The chain has TRBV5-1 and TRBJ1-2; D unclear. With 4 bases removed from V and 3 bases from J, the gap between germline ends came to 13 bases. From germline, CDR1 is SGHRS and CDR2 YFSETQ. CDR3 length: 14 residues. The CDR3, as DNA: TGCGCCAGCAGCAGTGCCCGGGAGTACTATGGCTACACCTTC. It specifies CASSSAREYYGYTF. Using reference TRBV5-1 and TRBJ1-2 for the parts outside the CDR3, the full variable domain is KAGVTQTPRYLIKTRGQQVTLSCSPISGHRSVSWYQQTPGQGLQFLFEYFSETQRNKGNFPGRFSGRQFSNSRSEMNVSTLELGDSALYLCASSSAREYYGYTFGSGTRLTVV.

This clone was seen only a few times. V gene TRBV5-1 combines with J gene TRBJ1-1; weak D call: TRBD1 (5 bases). CDR1 is SGHRS, CDR2 YFSETQ, per germline. CDR3 size: 13 residues. Trimming took off 6 bases at V and 3 bases at J, with 12 bases between the two ends. The CDR3 is CASTEPGYTEAFF. The CDR3 DNA is TGCGCCAGCACCGAACCAGGGTACACTGAAGCTTTCTTT. Complete variable domain (other parts from reference TRBV5-1 and TRBJ1-1): KAGVTQTPRYLIKTRGQQVTLSCSPISGHRSVSWYQQTPGQGLQFLFEYFSETQRNKGNFPGRFSGRQFSNSRSEMNVSTLELGDSALYLCASTEPGYTEAFFGQGTRLTVV.